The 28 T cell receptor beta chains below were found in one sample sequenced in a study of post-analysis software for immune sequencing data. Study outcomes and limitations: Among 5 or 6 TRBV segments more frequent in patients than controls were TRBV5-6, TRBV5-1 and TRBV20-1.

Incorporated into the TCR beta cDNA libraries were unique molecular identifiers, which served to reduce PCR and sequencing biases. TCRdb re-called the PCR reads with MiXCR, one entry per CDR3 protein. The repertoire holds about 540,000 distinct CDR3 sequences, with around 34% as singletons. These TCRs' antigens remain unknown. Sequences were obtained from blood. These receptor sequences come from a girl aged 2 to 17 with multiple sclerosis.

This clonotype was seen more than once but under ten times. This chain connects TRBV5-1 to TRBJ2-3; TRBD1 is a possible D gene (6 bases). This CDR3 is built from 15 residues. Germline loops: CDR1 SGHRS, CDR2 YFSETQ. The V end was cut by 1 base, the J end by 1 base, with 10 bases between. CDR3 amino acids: CASSLIQGGTDTQYF. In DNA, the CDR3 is TGCGCCAGCAGCTTGATACAGGGCGGCACAGATACGCAGTATTTT.

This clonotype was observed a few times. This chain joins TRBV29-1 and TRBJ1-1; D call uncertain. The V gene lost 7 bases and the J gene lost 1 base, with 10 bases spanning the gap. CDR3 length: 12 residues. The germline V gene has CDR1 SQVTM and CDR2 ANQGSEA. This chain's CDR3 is CSANPRNTEAFF. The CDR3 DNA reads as TGCAGCGCCAACCCCAGGAACACTGAAGCTTTCTTT.

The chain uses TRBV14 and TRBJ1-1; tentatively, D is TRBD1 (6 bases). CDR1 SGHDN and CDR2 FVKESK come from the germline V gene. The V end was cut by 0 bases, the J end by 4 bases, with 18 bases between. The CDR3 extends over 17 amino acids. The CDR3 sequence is CASSQDGEQGYVTEAFF. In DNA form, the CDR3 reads TGTGCCAGCAGCCAAGATGGGGAGCAGGGGTATGTCACTGAAGCTTTCTTT.

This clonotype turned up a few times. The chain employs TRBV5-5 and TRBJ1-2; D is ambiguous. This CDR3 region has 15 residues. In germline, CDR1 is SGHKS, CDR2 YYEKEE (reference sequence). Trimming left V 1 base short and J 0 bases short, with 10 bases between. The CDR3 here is CASSLRTSSNYGYTF. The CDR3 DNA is TGTGCCAGCAGCTTGCGGACTAGTTCTAACTATGGCTACACCTTC.

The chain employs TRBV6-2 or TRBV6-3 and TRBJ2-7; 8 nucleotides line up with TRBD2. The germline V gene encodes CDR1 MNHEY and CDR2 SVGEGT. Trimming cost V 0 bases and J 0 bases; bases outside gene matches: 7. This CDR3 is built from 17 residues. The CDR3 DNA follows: TGTGCCAGCAGTTACTCGATGGCGGGGGGCCTCTCCTACGAGCAGTACTTC. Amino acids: CASSYSMAGGLSYEQYF.

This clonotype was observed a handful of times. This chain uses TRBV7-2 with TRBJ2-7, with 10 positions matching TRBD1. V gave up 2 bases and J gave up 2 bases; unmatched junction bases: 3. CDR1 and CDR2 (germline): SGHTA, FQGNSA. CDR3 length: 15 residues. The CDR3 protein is CASSLRGQGTYEQYF. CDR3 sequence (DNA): TGTGCCAGCAGCTTAAGGGGACAGGGGACCTACGAGCAGTACTTC. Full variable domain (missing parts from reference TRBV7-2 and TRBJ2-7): GAGVSQSPSNKVTEKGKDVELRCDPISGHTALYWYRQSLGQGLEFLIYFQGNSAPDKSGLPSDRFSAERTGGSVSTLTIQRTQQEDSAVYLCASSLRGQGTYEQYFGPGTRLTVT.

The DNA for the CDR3 is TGTGCCAGCAGACAGGGGTGGACTGAAGCTTTCTTT. This sequence encodes CASRQGWTEAFF. The V gene is TRBV6-1, the J gene TRBJ1-1, with 7 bases aligning to TRBD1. V lost 6 bases and J lost 5; bases outside the gene matches: 3. Germline CDR1 and CDR2: MNHNS and SASEGT. The length of the CDR3 is 12 residues.

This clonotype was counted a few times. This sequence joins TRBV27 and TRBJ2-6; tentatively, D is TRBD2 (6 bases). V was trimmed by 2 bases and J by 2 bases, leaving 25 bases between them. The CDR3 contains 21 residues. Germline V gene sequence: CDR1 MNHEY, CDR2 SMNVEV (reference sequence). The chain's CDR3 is CASSLRRAVSLRGAGANVLTF. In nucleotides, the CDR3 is TGTGCCAGCAGTTTAAGGAGGGCAGTTTCGTTACGAGGGGCTGGGGCCAACGTCCTGACTTTC.

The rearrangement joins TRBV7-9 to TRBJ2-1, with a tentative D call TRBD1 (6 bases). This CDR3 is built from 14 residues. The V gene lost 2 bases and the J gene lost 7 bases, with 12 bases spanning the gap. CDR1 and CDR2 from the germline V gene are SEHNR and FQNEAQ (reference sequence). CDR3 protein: CASSLKPGTNEQFF. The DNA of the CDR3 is TGTGCCAGCAGCTTAAAACCCGGGACAAATGAGCAGTTCTTC. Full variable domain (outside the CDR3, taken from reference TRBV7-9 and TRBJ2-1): DTGVSQNPRHKITKRGQNVTFRCDPISEHNRLYWYRQTLGQGPEFLTYFQNEAQLEKSRLLSDRFSAERPKGSFSTLEIQRTEQGDSAMYLCASSLKPGTNEQFFGPGTRLTVL.

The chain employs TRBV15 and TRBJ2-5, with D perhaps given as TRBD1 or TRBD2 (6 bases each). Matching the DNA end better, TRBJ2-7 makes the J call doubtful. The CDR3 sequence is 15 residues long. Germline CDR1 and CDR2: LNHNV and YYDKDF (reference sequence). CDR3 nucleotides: TGTGCCACCAGCAGAGAGAGGGGGGCGAGCTACGAGCAGTACTTC. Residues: CATSRERGASYEQYF.

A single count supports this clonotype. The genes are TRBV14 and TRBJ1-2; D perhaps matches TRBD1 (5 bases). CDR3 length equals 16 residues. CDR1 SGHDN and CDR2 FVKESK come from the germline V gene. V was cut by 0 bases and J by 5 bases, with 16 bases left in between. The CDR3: CASSQDAGWGPYGYTF. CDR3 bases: TGTGCCAGCAGCCAAGATGCGGGGTGGGGACCTTATGGCTACACCTTC.

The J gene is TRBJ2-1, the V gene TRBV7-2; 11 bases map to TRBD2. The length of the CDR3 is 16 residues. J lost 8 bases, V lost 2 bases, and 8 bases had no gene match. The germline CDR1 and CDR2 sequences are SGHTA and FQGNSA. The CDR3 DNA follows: TGTGCCAGCAGCTTACCAGTAGCGGGGGGGAGCTATGAGCAGTTCTTC. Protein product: CASSLPVAGGSYEQFF. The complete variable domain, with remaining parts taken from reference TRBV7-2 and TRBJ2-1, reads GAGVSQSPSNKVTEKGKDVELRCDPISGHTALYWYRQSLGQGLEFLIYFQGNSAPDKSGLPSDRFSAERTGGSVSTLTIQRTQQEDSAVYLCASSLPVAGGSYEQFFGPGTRLTVL.

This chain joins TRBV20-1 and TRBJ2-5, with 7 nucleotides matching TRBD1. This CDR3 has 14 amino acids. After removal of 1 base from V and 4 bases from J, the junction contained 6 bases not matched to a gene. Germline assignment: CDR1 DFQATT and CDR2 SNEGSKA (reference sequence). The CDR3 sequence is CSARGDSPGETQYF. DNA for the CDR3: TGCAGTGCTAGAGGGGACAGTCCCGGAGAGACCCAGTACTTC.

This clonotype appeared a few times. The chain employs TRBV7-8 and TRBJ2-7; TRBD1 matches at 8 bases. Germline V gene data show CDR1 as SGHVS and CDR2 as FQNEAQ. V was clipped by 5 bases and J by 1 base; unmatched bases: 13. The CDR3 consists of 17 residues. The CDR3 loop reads CASSGYSDRDSSYEQYF. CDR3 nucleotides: TGTGCCAGCAGCGGATACTCGGACAGGGATTCTTCCTACGAGCAGTACTTC.

CDR3 loop: CASSWDSYTDTQYF. The CDR3 nucleotides read TGTGCCAGCAGTTGGGACTCCTACACAGATACGCAGTATTTT. V and J are TRBV27 and TRBJ2-3; D is possibly TRBD2 (6 bases). Trimming shortened V by 4 bases and J by 2 bases, and 10 bases separated the two germline ends. The germline V gene has CDR1 MNHEY and CDR2 SMNVEV (reference sequence). CDR3 size: 14 residues.

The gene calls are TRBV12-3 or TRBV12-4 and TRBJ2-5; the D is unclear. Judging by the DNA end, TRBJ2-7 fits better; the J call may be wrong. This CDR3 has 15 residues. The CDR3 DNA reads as TGTGCCAGCAGTTCCCCTACGCGGCACTCATACGAGCAGTACTTC. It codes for CASSSPTRHSYEQYF.

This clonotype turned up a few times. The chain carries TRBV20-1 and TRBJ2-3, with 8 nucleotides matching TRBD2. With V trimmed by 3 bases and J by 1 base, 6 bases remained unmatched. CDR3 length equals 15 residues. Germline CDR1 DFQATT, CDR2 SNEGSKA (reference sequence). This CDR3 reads CSASISGGRTDTQYF. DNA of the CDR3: TGCAGTGCTAGTATCAGCGGGGGCCGCACAGATACGCAGTATTTT.

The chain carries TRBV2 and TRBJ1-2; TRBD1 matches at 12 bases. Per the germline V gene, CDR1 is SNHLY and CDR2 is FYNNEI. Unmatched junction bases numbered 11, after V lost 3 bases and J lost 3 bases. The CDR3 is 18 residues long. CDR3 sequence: CASSDIGTGGVKDYGYTF. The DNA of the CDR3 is TGTGCCAGCAGTGATATTGGGACAGGGGGCGTTAAGGACTATGGCTACACCTTC. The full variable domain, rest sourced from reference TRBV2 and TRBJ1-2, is EPEVTQTPSHQVTQMGQEVILRCVPISNHLYFYWYRQILGQKVEFLVSFYNNEISEKSEIFDDQFSVERPDGSNFTLKIRSTKLEDSAMYFCASSDIGTGGVKDYGYTFGSGTRLTVV.

The CDR3 DNA sequence: TGTGCCAGCAGCTTAGCGCGACTAGCGAGGGATCTGAGCACAGATACGCAGTATTTT. This codes for CASSLARLARDLSTDTQYF. The genes are TRBV7-9 and TRBJ2-3, with 8 bases lining up with TRBD2. V lost 0 bases to trimming and J lost 0 bases; unmatched junction nucleotides: 11. Looked up from germline, CDR1 is SEHNR and CDR2 is FQNEAQ (reference sequence). CDR3 size: 19 residues.

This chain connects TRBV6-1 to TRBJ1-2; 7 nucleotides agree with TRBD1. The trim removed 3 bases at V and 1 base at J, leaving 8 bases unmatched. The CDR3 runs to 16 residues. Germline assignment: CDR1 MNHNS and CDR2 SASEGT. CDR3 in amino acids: CASSDAGTEINYGYTF. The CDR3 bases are TGTGCCAGCAGTGATGCCGGGACAGAAATTAACTATGGCTACACCTTC.

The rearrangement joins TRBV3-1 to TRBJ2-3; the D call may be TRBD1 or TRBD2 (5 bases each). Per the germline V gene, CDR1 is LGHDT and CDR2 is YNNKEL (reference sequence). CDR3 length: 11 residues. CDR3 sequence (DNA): TGTGCGGTTGGGGGAGCAGATACGCAGTATTTT. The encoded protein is CAVGGADTQYF.

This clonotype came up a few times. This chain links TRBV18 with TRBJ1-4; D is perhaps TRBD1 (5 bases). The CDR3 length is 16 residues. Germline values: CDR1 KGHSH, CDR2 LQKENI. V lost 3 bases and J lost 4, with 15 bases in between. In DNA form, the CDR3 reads TGTGCCAGCTCACCGCGGACACCCGCAGATAATGAAAAACTGTTTTTT. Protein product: CASSPRTPADNEKLFF.

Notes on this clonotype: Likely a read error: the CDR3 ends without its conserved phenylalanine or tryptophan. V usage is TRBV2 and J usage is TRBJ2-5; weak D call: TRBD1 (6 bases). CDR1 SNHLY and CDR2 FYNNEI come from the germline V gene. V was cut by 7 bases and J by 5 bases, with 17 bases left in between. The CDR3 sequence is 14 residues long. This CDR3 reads CASIPGGVGETQYV. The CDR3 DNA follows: TGTGCCAGCATACCTGGGGGCGTAGGGGAGACCCAGTACGTC.

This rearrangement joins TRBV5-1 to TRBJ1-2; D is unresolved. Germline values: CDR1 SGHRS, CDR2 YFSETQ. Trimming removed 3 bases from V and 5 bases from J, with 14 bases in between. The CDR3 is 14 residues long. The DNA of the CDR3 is TGCGCCAGCAGCTCTATTGGGTCCCTTTATGGCTACACCTTC. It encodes CASSSIGSLYGYTF.

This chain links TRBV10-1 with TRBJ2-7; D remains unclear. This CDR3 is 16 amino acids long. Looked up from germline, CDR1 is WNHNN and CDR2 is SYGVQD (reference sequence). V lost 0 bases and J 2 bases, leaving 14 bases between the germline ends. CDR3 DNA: TGCGCCAGCAGTGAGTCGAAGGCAGGAAGCCCCTACGAGCAGTACTTC. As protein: CASSESKAGSPYEQYF.

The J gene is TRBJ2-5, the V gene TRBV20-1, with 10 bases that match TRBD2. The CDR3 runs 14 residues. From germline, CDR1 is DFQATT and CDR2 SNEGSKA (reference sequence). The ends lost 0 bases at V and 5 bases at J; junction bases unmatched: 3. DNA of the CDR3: TGCAGTGCTAGAGATGTAGCGGGGGGTGAGACCCAGTACTTC. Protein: CSARDVAGGETQYF.

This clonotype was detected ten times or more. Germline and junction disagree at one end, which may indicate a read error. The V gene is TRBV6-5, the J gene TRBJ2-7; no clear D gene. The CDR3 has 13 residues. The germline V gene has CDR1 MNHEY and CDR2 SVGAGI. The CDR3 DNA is TGTGCCAGCAGTTACAAGCGCTCCTCCGAGCAGTACTTC. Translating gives CASSYKRSSEQYF.

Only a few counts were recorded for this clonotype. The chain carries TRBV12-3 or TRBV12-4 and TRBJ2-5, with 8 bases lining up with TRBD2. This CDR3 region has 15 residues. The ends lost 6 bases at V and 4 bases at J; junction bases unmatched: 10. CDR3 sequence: CASRPDLAGLETQYF. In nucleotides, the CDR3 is TGTGCCAGCAGGCCGGATCTAGCGGGTTTAGAGACCCAGTACTTC.